Here is one TCR beta chain with its context. The antigen remains undetermined. These data originate in a study of a mutant IDH1 vaccine in newly diagnosed glioma. Study-wide context: Vaccine dosing followed radiotherapy by 4-6 weeks, or accompanied temozolomide cycles. The earlier regimen, radiotherapy, temozolomide, or both, was most often both.

TCRdb's table, derived via immunoSEQ multiplex PCR, lists solely in-frame clones and lacks some. Of 57,000 or so clones in the sample, roughly 80% were seen once. Time point here: week 11, during vaccination. Topical imiquimod accompanied each vaccine dose, which consisted of 300 ug of mutant IDH1 20-mer peptide. Unmatched junction bases numbered 12, after V lost 0 bases and J lost 10 bases. Germline V gene sequence: CDR1 MGHRA, CDR2 YSYEKL. This CDR3 region has 16 residues. This TCR derives from a man younger than 40 with glioma. The sequencing here drew on PBMCs, taken from a glioma patient whose treatment included an IDH1 peptide vaccine. The chain recombines TRBV4-1 with TRBJ2-3; TRBD2 matches 8 bases. The CDR3 loop is CASSQESSGTPGAQYF. CDR3 bases: TGCGCCAGCAGCCAAGAAAGTAGCGGGACACCAGGGGCGCAGTATTTT.